This TCR beta chain stems from a study of cytomegalovirus exposure and HLA in healthy donors (dated 2017 in TCRdb). Turning to the overall study: According to a later analysis, the roughly 130 validation repertoires were produced on the same platform as the 666 repertoires of the first cohort. High-throughput TCR immunosequencing, statistical association of individual TCRs with disease status, and machine learning were combined to predict cytomegalovirus infection status. The aim of the study was to test whether cataloging public T cell receptors could identify signatures of past pathogen exposure. Besides the first cohort of around 700 subjects, a separate validation cohort made up of some 110 different subjects was used. Study-level results and caveats: Of the cluster scores, approximately 95% were above 0 in a later analysis, which found that TCRs clustered in the first cohort also tended to co-occur in the 110 or so validation repertoires. Most TCR sequences were observed very rarely across donors, whereas some public TCRs were present in many individuals. In vitro tests confirmed that a few of the cytomegalovirus-associated TCR beta chains recognize cytomegalovirus antigens. The authors suggested that the approach could potentially be generalized to other disease states and immunological phenotypes. The study listed 150 to 200 TCR beta chains as associated with cytomegalovirus. Cytomegalovirus status was reported to be diagnosed by the classifier with high specificity and sensitivity in both the original and validation cohorts. A later analysis lacked HLA typing for the validation cohort, so it scored co-occurrence in that cohort across all 120 repertoires.

To prepare the library, the immunoSEQ multiplex PCR assay was applied. The original pipeline was this. A statistical classification framework was developed to diagnose cytomegalovirus status using the catalog of TCR beta chain sequences. TCRdb took over this immuneACCESS table, retaining in-frame rearrangements with V and J assigned. Such tables are incomplete; in checked studies, under half of the missing clones stem from an unresolved V gene, and the remainder is unexplained. V and J calls and clone size are as listed in that table; D and trimming were resolved from the DNA. For this sample the table gives roughly 100,000 clones, of which just under 95% were detected only once. The ten most abundant clones make up approximately 1% of the sample. Trimming accounts for 2 bases at V and 3 bases at J, while the number of junction bases matched to no gene is 7. The CDR3 has 16 amino acids, counting the end cysteine and phenylalanine. Of all the DNA, just the CDR3 is kept, 48 bases in frame from base 1. CDR1 and CDR2 were assigned from the germline V gene (reference sequence) as LNHDA and SQIVND.

On this clone itself: This clone's antigen is unknown. No much larger clonotype is one base removed from it; base qualities were not supplied.

The donors were included in the validation cohort of 130 or so subjects, a group kept apart from the roughly 700-subject first cohort. The V gene is TRBV19 and the J gene is TRBJ2-4, with 7 junctional bases fitting TRBD1. The sequence was obtained from a woman aged 18 to 35 in good health and CMV-seronegative. The sample taken for sequencing was PBMCs. The CDR3 reads as follows: CASSIRGQGDKNIQYF. The sequenced DNA: TGTGCCAGTAGTATAAGGGGCCAGGGGGACAAAAACATTCAGTACTTC.